This TCR beta chain was captured in a study of CD8 T cells in ankylosing spondylitis. Germline values: CDR1 LGHNA, CDR2 YNFKEQ. This CDR3 contains 15 residues. On this clonotype itself: Given a much more abundant clone one base away, this may be a read error.

TCRdb independently ran MiXCR on the 5' RACE reads; one entry per CDR3 protein. The sample shows around 220,000 distinct CDR3 sequences, under 12% of them seen only once. The sample comprised blood, either unsorted or a sorted T cell fraction (not recorded which). The V and J genes are TRBV4-2 and TRBJ1-3, with a tentative D call TRBD1 (5 bases). The receptor's source is a male donor with ankylosing spondylitis or in good health (not recorded which). The CDR3 spells CATSPGPELENTIYF. The CDR3 DNA follows: TGTGCCACCAGCCCGGGACCCGAACTCGAAAACACCATATATTTT.